The 20 T cell receptor beta chains below come from one sample, sequenced in a study of T cell changes during pregnancy in multiple sclerosis (dated by TCRdb to between 2018 and 2020). Library generation was performed with the immunoSEQ multiplex PCR assay. Here the immuneACCESS table is served through TCRdb, limited to in-frame sequences with V and J called. Missing clones are a known gap in these copies; in checked studies unresolved V genes cover under half, and the rest lacks a known reason. The sample table shows around 110,000 clones, and around 93% are seen once. The top ten constitute around 0.8% of the sample. Sequencing used peripheral blood, obtained in the third trimester of pregnancy. The receptors stem from a female donor in good health, enrolled as a control in a pregnancy study.

CDR3 DNA sequence: TGTGCCAGCAGCGGGGACAGTGATTATCAGCCCCAGCATTTT. The encoded protein is CASSGDSDYQPQHF. V and J are TRBV6-1 and TRBJ1-5; 7 nucleotides match TRBD1. The trim removed 6 bases at V and 5 bases at J, leaving 7 bases unmatched. The germline CDR1 and CDR2 sequences are MNHNS and SASEGT. The CDR3 length is 14 residues.

The V and J genes are TRBV7-3 and TRBJ2-1; 15 nucleotides line up with TRBD2. Germline assignment: CDR1 SGHTA and CDR2 FQGTGA. V was clipped by 4 bases and J by 9 bases; unmatched bases: 10. The CDR3 is 17 residues long. CDR3 region: CASSSSGLAGGPSEQFF. Written as DNA, the CDR3 is TGTGCCAGCAGCTCCTCTGGACTAGCGGGGGGGCCTAGTGAGCAGTTCTTC.

The chain employs TRBV5-6 and TRBJ1-2; TRBD1 is a possible D gene (5 bases). Germline loops: CDR1 SGHDT, CDR2 YYEEEE. V was cut by 5 bases and J by 1 base, with 15 bases left in between. This CDR3 spans 15 amino acids. CDR3 nucleotides: TGTGCCAGCAGATCTCTTCGGACAAATAACTATGGCTACACCTTC. This codes for CASRSLRTNNYGYTF. Combining the CDR3 with reference TRBV5-6 and TRBJ1-2 gives the whole variable domain DAGVTQSPTHLIKTRGQQVTLRCSPKSGHDTVSWYQQALGQGPQFIFQYYEEEERQRGNFPDRFSGHQFPNYSSELNVNALLLGDSALYLCASRSLRTNNYGYTFGSGTRLTVV.

The rearrangement uses TRBV9 and TRBJ2-7, with TRBD2 as a possible D gene (7 bases). The CDR3 has 15 residues. CDR1 is SGDLS and CDR2 is YYNGEE in the germline V gene. Trimming took off 4 bases at V and 2 bases at J, with 16 bases between the two ends. The DNA for the CDR3 is TGTGCCAGCAGCCCCCGTGGGGGGGCTACCTACGAGCAGTACTTC. The encoded protein is CASSPRGGATYEQYF. Supplemented by reference TRBV9 and TRBJ2-7, the full variable domain reads DSGVTQTPKHLITATGQRVTLRCSPRSGDLSVYWYQQSLDQGLQFLIQYYNGEERAKGNILERFSAQQFPDLHSELNLSSLELGDSALYFCASSPRGGATYEQYFGPGTRLTVT.

The V call is TRBV27, the J call TRBJ2-5; 7 bases match TRBD1. Judging by the DNA end, TRBJ2-7 fits better; the J call may be wrong. The germline V gene encodes CDR1 MNHEY and CDR2 SMNVEV (reference sequence). The CDR3 has 13 residues. The CDR3 is CASSLYRGNEQYF. In DNA, the CDR3 is TGTGCCAGCAGTTTGTACAGGGGAAACGAGCAGTACTTC.

The V call is TRBV4-3, the J call TRBJ2-1; 9 bases agree with TRBD1. The V gene's germline CDR1 is LGHNA and CDR2 YSLEER. This CDR3 comprises 16 residues. Trimming removed 4 bases from V and 1 base from J; junction bases left unmatched: 5. The CDR3 is CASSLQGTGSYNEQFF. CDR3 nucleotides: TGCGCCAGCAGCCTTCAGGGGACAGGGTCCTACAATGAGCAGTTCTTC.

The chain joins TRBV23-1 to TRBJ2-7, with D tentatively TRBD1 (5 bases). TRBV23-1 has ORF status, its function being uncertain. V gave up 6 bases and J gave up 2 bases, with 5 bases separating them. This CDR3 is 11 amino acids long. The CDR3 sequence: CASRDTYEQYF. The CDR3 coding sequence is TGCGCCAGCAGGGACACCTACGAGCAGTACTTC.

The chain has TRBV30 and TRBJ2-7; a weak D match, TRBD1 (6 bases). From germline, CDR1 is GTSNPN and CDR2 SVGIG (reference sequence). The CDR3 is 13 amino acids. The V gene lost 5 bases and the J gene lost 3 bases, with 14 bases spanning the gap. The CDR3 sequence is CAWGITGLYEQYF. DNA of the CDR3: TGTGCCTGGGGCATCACAGGGCTCTACGAGCAGTACTTC.

The chain joins TRBV7-9 to TRBJ2-5, with D perhaps TRBD2 (5 bases). V was pared by 1 base and J by 3 bases, with 9 bases between. Germline lookup yields CDR1 SEHNR and CDR2 FQNEAQ (reference sequence). This CDR3 region has 14 residues. The CDR3 sequence is CASSLVPGKETQYF. The CDR3 DNA follows: TGTGCCAGCAGCTTAGTTCCGGGAAAAGAGACCCAGTACTTC.

A single count supports this clone. The rearrangement links TRBV7-2 to TRBJ2-3; 7 nucleotides line up with TRBD2. The J segment lost 6 bases and the V segment lost 1 base, leaving 7 bases of the junction unmatched. The CDR3 has 15 amino acids. Germline V gene data show CDR1 as SGHTA and CDR2 as FQGNSA. Written as DNA, the CDR3 is TGTGCCAGCAGCTTAGGTAGCGGGTGGATGGATACGCAGTATTTT. Protein sequence: CASSLGSGWMDTQYF.

The chain has TRBV30 and TRBJ2-7; 10 positions match TRBD1. Germline loops: CDR1 GTSNPN, CDR2 SVGIG (reference sequence). Trimming cost V 1 base and J 7 bases; bases outside gene matches: 7. This CDR3 spans 14 amino acids. CDR3 in amino acids: CAWSGQGASREQYF. DNA of the CDR3: TGTGCCTGGAGTGGACAGGGGGCATCTAGGGAGCAGTACTTC.

The J gene is TRBJ2-2, the V gene TRBV6-5, with 9 bases fitting TRBD2. CDR1 is MNHEY and CDR2 is SVGAGI in the germline V gene. J lost 2 bases, V lost 2 bases, and 3 bases had no gene match. The CDR3 consists of 16 residues. The CDR3 coding sequence is TGTGCCAGCAGTTACGGCGGGGGGGGCAACACCGGGGAGCTGTTTTTT. Translation: CASSYGGGGNTGELFF.

This rearrangement joins TRBV11-2 to TRBJ2-1, with TRBD2 matching 11 bases. Trimming cost V 1 base and J 4 bases; bases outside gene matches: 6. Germline loops: CDR1 SGHAT, CDR2 FQNNGV. There are 17 residues in the CDR3. The CDR3 DNA sequence: TGTGCCAGCAGCTTAGTGGTAGCGGGGGGGCCTTACAATGAGCAGTTCTTC. It specifies CASSLVVAGGPYNEQFF.

This chain connects TRBV9 to TRBJ2-7, with 12 bases aligning to TRBD1. The CDR3 has 16 amino acids. V dropped 4 bases and J dropped 7; count of bases not matched to a gene: 12. The germline CDR1 and CDR2 sequences are SGDLS and YYNGEE. The CDR3 region has the DNA TGTGCCAGCAGCTCATCCGGGACAGGGGGCAACGAGGAGCAGTACTTC. It is translated as CASSSSGTGGNEEQYF.

In nucleotides, the CDR3 is TGCGCCAGCAGCCCCTCCGGGGGCTACGAGCAGTACTTC. Translation: CASSPSGGYEQYF. The rearrangement links TRBV5-1 to TRBJ2-7; possibly TRBD2 for D (6 bases). Trimming removed 4 bases from V and 3 bases from J, with 11 bases in between. The CDR3 covers 13 residues. Germline V CDR1 and CDR2: SGHRS, YFSETQ.

The CDR3 nucleotides are TGCGCCAGCAGCCAAGGATTACAGGGGAATGAAAAACTGTTTTTT. Its protein product is CASSQGLQGNEKLFF. This chain uses TRBV4-1 with TRBJ1-4; TRBD1 matches 7 bases. With V trimmed by 1 base and J by 5 bases, 4 bases remained unmatched. Germline CDR1 and CDR2: MGHRA and YSYEKL. This CDR3 is 15 amino acids long.

This chain connects TRBV30 to TRBJ2-3; 8 bases fit TRBD2. V lost 1 base, J lost 4 bases, and 1 base stayed unmatched. This CDR3 has 13 residues. The germline V gene encodes CDR1 GTSNPN and CDR2 SVGIG (reference sequence). The CDR3 region is CAWSAGGPDTQYF. The CDR3 DNA follows: TGTGCCTGGAGTGCGGGGGGGCCAGATACGCAGTATTTT.

The chain is built from TRBV7-6 and TRBJ2-3, with D possibly matching TRBD2 (7 bases). This CDR3 is built from 17 residues. Trimming took off 3 bases at V and 3 bases at J, with 19 bases between the two ends. Looked up from germline, CDR1 is SGHVS and CDR2 is FNYEAQ. CDR3 protein: CASSFRGALPGTDTQYF. DNA of the CDR3: TGTGCCAGCAGCTTCCGGGGGGCCCTGCCAGGAACAGATACGCAGTATTTT.

The chain is built from TRBV6-6 and TRBJ1-2; the match to TRBD1 covers 7 bases. CDR3 length equals 15 residues. J was trimmed by 2 bases and V by 5 bases; bases with no gene match: 8. CDR1 MNHNY and CDR2 SVGAGI come from the germline V gene (reference sequence). The CDR3 reads CASSQLLTGNYGYTF. CDR3 nucleotide sequence: TGTGCCAGCAGTCAGCTGCTGACAGGGAACTATGGCTACACCTTC.

The chain is built from TRBV15 and TRBJ2-1; TRBD2 is a possible D gene (5 bases). The CDR3 runs 15 residues. V lost 0 bases to trimming and J lost 3 bases, with 9 bases between them. Germline CDR1 reads LNHNV; CDR2 reads YYDKDF (reference sequence). The CDR3 DNA reads TGTGCCACCAGCAGAGAGACGGGGATCTACAATGAGCAGTTCTTC. Translating gives CATSRETGIYNEQFF.